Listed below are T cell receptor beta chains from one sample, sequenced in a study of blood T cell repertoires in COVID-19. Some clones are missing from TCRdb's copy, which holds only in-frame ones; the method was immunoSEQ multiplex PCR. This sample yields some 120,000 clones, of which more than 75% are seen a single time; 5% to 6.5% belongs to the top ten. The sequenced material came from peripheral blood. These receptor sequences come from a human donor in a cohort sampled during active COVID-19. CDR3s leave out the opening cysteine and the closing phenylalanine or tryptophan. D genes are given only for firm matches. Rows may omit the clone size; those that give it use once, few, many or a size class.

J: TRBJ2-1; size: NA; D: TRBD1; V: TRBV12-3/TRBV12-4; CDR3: ASSRQGADEQF
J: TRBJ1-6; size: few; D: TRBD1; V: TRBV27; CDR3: ASSPDRGPSPLH
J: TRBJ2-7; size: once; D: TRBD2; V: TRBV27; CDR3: ASSLRSLAGELGEQY
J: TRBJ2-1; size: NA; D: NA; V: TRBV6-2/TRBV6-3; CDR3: ASSYLGPDKNEQF
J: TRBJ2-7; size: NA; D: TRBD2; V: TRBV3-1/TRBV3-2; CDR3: ASSHASGRAGGRNEQY
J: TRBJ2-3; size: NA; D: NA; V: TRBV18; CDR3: ASSSSTDTQY
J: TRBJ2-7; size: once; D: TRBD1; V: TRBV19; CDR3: ASSVRPGQGYEQY
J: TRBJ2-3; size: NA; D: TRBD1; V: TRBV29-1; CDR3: SVGTGGGTDTQY
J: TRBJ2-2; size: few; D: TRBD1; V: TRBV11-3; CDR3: ASSSRDREPGGELF
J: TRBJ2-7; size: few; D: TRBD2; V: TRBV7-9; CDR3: ASSLRQREYGEQY
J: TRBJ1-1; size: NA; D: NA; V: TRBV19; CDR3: ASSRPRAPINTEAF
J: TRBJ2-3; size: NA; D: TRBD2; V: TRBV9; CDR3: ASSVSGSVTDTQY
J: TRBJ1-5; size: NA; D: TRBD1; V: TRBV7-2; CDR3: ASSPWGQGNNQPQH
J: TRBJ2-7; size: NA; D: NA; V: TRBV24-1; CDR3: ATSDRGRDYEQY
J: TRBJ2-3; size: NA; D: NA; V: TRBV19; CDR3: ASSPEVPGRDTQY
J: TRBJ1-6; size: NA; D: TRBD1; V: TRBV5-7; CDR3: ASSQRDRAFSPLH
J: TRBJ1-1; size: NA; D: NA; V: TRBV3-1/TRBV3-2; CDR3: ASSQVQGEAF
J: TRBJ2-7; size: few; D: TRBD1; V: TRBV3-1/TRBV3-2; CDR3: ASSLTGGTGWREQY
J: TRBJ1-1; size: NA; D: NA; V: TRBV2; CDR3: ASRVLGDGTEAF
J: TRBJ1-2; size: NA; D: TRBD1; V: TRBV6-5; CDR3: ASNPVETGDYGYT
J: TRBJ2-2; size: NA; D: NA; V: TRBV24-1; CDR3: ATSDFATRNTGELF
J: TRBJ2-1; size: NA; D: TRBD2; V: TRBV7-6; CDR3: ASSSGTSGYNEQF
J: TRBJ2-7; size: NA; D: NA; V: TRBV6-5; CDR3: ASSTQGYEQY
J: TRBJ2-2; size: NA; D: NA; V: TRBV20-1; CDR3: SASRGAGELF
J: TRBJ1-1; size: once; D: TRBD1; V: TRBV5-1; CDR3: ASSLEGQGAWTEAF
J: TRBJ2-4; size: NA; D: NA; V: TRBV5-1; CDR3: AEPSVGRNIQY
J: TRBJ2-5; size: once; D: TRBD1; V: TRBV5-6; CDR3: ASSLFDRDQETQY
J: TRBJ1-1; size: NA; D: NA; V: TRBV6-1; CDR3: ASSESRNTEAF
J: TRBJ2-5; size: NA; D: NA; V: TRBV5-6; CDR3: ASSLRSTETQY